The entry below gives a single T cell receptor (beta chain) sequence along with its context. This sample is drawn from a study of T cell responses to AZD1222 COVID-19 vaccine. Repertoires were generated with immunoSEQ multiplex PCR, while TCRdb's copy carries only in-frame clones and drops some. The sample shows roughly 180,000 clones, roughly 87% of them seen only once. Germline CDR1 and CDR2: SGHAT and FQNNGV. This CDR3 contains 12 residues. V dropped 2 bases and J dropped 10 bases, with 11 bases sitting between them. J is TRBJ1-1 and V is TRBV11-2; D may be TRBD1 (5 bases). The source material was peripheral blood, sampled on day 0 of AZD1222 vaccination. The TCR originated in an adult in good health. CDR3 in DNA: TGTGCCAGCAGCTTATCAGGGTCGACAGCTTTCTTT. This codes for CASSLSGSTAFF.